A selection of T cell receptor beta chains follows, all from one sample in a study of cytomegalovirus exposure and HLA in healthy donors. TCRdb's table, derived via immunoSEQ multiplex PCR, lists solely in-frame clones and lacks some. The sample lists approximately 73,000 clones, approximately 95% occurring once. The specimen was PBMCs. The receptors were sampled from a man aged 18 to 29 in good health and CMV-seronegative. Both conserved end residues are part of each CDR3. The order of the fields is V gene, D gene, J gene, clone size, CDR3 DNA, CDR3 protein. The D gene is left open where the match is weak. The size entry is marked missing in some rows and otherwise reads once, few, many or a size class.

TRBV6-5	TRBD1	TRBJ1-1	-	TGTGCCAGCAGTTATGAGGACAGGGGTGTGACTGAAGCTTTCTTT	CASSYEDRGVTEAFF
TRBV12-5	-	TRBJ2-2	-	TGTGCTAGTGGACGACCGGTTCCGAGGGCGCCGGACACCGGGGAGCTGTTTTTT	CASGRPVPRAPDTGELFF
TRBV19	TRBD1	TRBJ1-3	-	TGTGCCAGTAGCCTGGACAGGGAGCGAAACACCATATATTTT	CASSLDRERNTIYF
TRBV9	TRBD2	TRBJ2-1	once	TGTGCCAGCAGCGTAGGCGGGGGGGAGGGTAATGAGCAGTTCTTC	CASSVGGGEGNEQFF
TRBV11-2	-	TRBJ2-2	-	TGTGCCAGCAGCTGGGCAGGGTTTACCGGGGAGCTGTTTTTT	CASSWAGFTGELFF
TRBV7-9	-	TRBJ2-3	-	TGTGCCAGCAGCCCTGGCGGCCGCGCCAGCACAGATACGCAGTATTTT	CASSPGGRASTDTQYF
TRBV30	TRBD1	TRBJ1-1	once	TGTGCCTGGAGTGGGACAGGGGCGGTCCGGACTGAAGCTTTCTTT	CAWSGTGAVRTEAFF
TRBV6-5	TRBD1	TRBJ1-2	-	TGTGCCAGCAGCCCGACAGGGGAGCATGGCTACACCTTC	CASSPTGEHGYTF
TRBV7-7	-	TRBJ2-3	-	TGTGCCAGCAGCCAAGAGGCCAAGGCGACGCAGTATTTT	CASSQEAKATQYF
TRBV19	-	TRBJ2-3	-	TGTGCCAGCGCTCGGACTTGGACAGATACGCAGTATTTT	CASARTWTDTQYF
TRBV2	TRBD2	TRBJ2-3	-	TGTGCCAGCAGTGCCCATAGCGGGGGCACAGATACGCAGTATTTT	CASSAHSGGTDTQYF
TRBV2	-	TRBJ1-5	-	TGTGCCAGCAGTGAAGCTCTGAAGGGGATCAATCAGCCCCAGCATTTT	CASSEALKGINQPQHF
TRBV9	TRBD1	TRBJ2-5	once	TGTGCCAGCAGCGTAGACGGGGGACAGGGAGTGTTGAAGACCCAGTACTTC	CASSVDGGQGVLKTQYF
TRBV7-9	TRBD1	TRBJ1-1	-	TGTGCCAGCAGCTTAGCGGGGGGACAGCGAAACACTGAAGCTTTCTTT	CASSLAGGQRNTEAFF
TRBV19	TRBD1	TRBJ2-1	-	TGTGCCAGTAGCCCGGGACAGGGGCCCCTAATCTATGAGCAGTTCTTC	CASSPGQGPLIYEQFF
TRBV14	TRBD2	TRBJ2-3	-	TGTGCCAGCAGCCAACAGCGGGGGGTCGCTACAGATACGCAGTATTTT	CASSQQRGVATDTQYF
TRBV9	-	TRBJ1-2	-	TGTGCCAGCAGCGAATCCGCTAACTATGGCTACACCTTC	CASSESANYGYTF